One sample yielded the 27 T cell receptor beta chains listed below, sequenced in a study of graft-versus-host responses after intestinal transplantation. Sequenced by immunoSEQ multiplex PCR; TCRdb stores in-frame clones only, minus some. The table has tens of thousands of clones, 90% seen once. What these receptors recognize is not known. The sequencing here drew on unstimulated CD8+ T cells sorted from spleen or lymph node cells, taken before intestinal transplant. These receptors were obtained from a human donor who received an intestinal transplant.

V is TRBV27 and J is TRBJ1-5; TRBD1 might be the D (5 bases). Germline V gene sequence: CDR1 MNHEY, CDR2 SMNVEV (reference sequence). CDR3 length: 12 residues. Trimming stripped 4 bases from V and 11 bases from J, with 12 bases between. CDR3 residues: CASSSPQGAQHF. The CDR3 DNA reads as TGTGCCAGCAGTTCCCCCCAAGGGGCCCAGCATTTT.

The CDR3 region is CASSFQGDSPLHF. CDR3 nucleotides: TGTGCCAGCAGTTTTCAGGGGGACTCACCCCTCCACTTT. This chain links TRBV27 with TRBJ1-6; TRBD1 matches 7 bases. The CDR3 contains 13 residues. Germline V lookup: CDR1 MNHEY, CDR2 SMNVEV (reference sequence). With 3 bases clipped from V and 10 bases from J, the junction kept 3 bases outside the gene matches.

The rearrangement uses TRBV27 and TRBJ1-1; D is unclear. The CDR3 length is 17 residues. The V end lost 0 bases, the J end lost 0 bases, and 14 bases lay between the germline ends. Germline values: CDR1 MNHEY, CDR2 SMNVEV (reference sequence). The CDR3 DNA reads as TGTGCCAGCAGTTTATCGGTCCGACAAGGCATGAACACTGAAGCTTTCTTT. Amino acids: CASSLSVRQGMNTEAFF.

The CDR3 nucleotides read TGTGCCAGAAGCGGACCCCTAGCTAGTGAGCAGTTCTTC. This encodes CARSGPLASEQFF. The rearrangement joins TRBV5-3 to TRBJ2-1; tentative D call: TRBD2 (5 bases). TRBV5-3 is an ORF; its function is uncertain. The CDR3 has 13 residues. Trimming shortened V by 4 bases and J by 9 bases, and 14 bases separated the two germline ends.

This sequence joins TRBV10-1 and TRBJ2-7; D is unresolved. V lost 3 bases, J lost 4 bases, and 10 bases lay in between. This CDR3 is built from 13 residues. Germline CDR1 reads WNHNN; CDR2 reads SYGVQD (reference sequence). The DNA for the CDR3 is TGCGCCAGCAGTGAAAGCATAAAGTACGAGCAGTACTTC. Its translation: CASSESIKYEQYF.

This clone was seen only once. The chain links TRBV2 to TRBJ1-5; no definite D call. The germline V gene encodes CDR1 SNHLY and CDR2 FYNNEI. The CDR3 has 13 amino acids. Between the trimmed V and J ends, which lost 4 bases and 0 bases, there was a span of 4 bases. The CDR3 reads CASSGGSNQPQHF. CDR3 DNA sequence: TGTGCCAGCAGTGGAGGTAGCAATCAGCCCCAGCATTTT. The whole variable domain, filled in from reference TRBV2 and TRBJ1-5, reads EPEVTQTPSHQVTQMGQEVILRCVPISNHLYFYWYRQILGQKVEFLVSFYNNEISEKSEIFDDQFSVERPDGSNFTLKIRSTKLEDSAMYFCASSGGSNQPQHFGDGTRLSIL.

The J gene is TRBJ1-1, the V gene TRBV10-3; 9 bases map to TRBD1. The CDR3 length is 13 residues. Losses at the gene ends were 10 bases for V and 4 bases for J; bases not matched to a gene: 7. CDR1 is ENHRY, CDR2 SYGVKD, per germline. The CDR3 is CANSDRGGTEAFF. The CDR3 nucleotides read TGTGCCAACTCGGACAGGGGAGGCACTGAAGCTTTCTTT.

This clone is labeled as medium-sized (0.01 to 0.1%). V and J are TRBV2 and TRBJ1-5; D call uncertain. The CDR3 sequence is 15 residues long. Trimming removed 3 bases from V and 5 bases from J, with 14 bases in between. Per germline, CDR1 SNHLY and CDR2 FYNNEI. Here the CDR3 reads CASSEFRRYDQPQHF. In DNA, the CDR3 is TGTGCCAGCAGTGAGTTTAGGAGGTACGATCAGCCCCAGCATTTT.

This clone has just one count. This chain joins TRBV23-1 and TRBJ1-1; D ambiguous. TRBV23-1 counts as an open reading frame of uncertain function. There are 11 residues in the CDR3. Trimming took 7 bases from V and 3 from J, leaving 6 bases between them. CDR3 sequence (DNA): TGCGCCAGCACCGAGTACACTGAAGCTTTCTTT. This encodes CASTEYTEAFF.

CDR3 nucleotide sequence: TGCGCCAGCAGTGAGGCCAGGGGGAATTCACCCCTCCACTTT. Translated: CASSEARGNSPLHF. V usage is TRBV10-1 and J usage is TRBJ1-6; 7 nucleotides match TRBD1. Unmatched junction bases numbered 2, after V lost 2 bases and J lost 7 bases. The CDR3 is 14 residues long. The germline V gene encodes CDR1 WNHNN and CDR2 SYGVQD (reference sequence).

J is TRBJ2-3 and V is TRBV9; maybe TRBD1 (5 bases). Trimming cost V 5 bases and J 6 bases, with 16 bases left between them. Germline V gene data show CDR1 as SGDLS and CDR2 as YYNGEE. The CDR3 spans 14 residues. As DNA, the CDR3 is TGTGCCAGCAGTTCCGCAGGGCTCCTCGATACGCAGTATTTT. It codes for CASSSAGLLDTQYF. Based on the CDR3 plus reference TRBV9 and TRBJ2-3, the full variable domain is DSGVTQTPKHLITATGQRVTLRCSPRSGDLSVYWYQQSLDQGLQFLIQYYNGEERAKGNILERFSAQQFPDLHSELNLSSLELGDSALYFCASSSAGLLDTQYFGPGTRLTVL.

The rearrangement uses TRBV4-2 and TRBJ1-4; tentative D call: TRBD1 (5 bases). V shed 0 bases and J shed 7 bases, with 15 bases lying between them. This CDR3 region has 16 residues. CDR1 LGHNA and CDR2 YNFKEQ come from the germline V gene. CDR3 nucleotides: TGTGCCAGCAGCCAAGAAGGTTCCAGGGCTAGTGAAAAACTGTTTTTT. Residues: CASSQEGSRASEKLFF.

Turning to this clone: The same CDR3 is also encoded by other DNA sequences in this sample. V is TRBV9 and J is TRBJ1-5, with a tentative D call TRBD1 (5 bases). Germline V gives CDR1 SGDLS, CDR2 YYNGEE. The CDR3 covers 13 residues. Trimming took off 0 bases at V and 6 bases at J, with 7 bases between the two ends. CDR3 loop: CASSVGGGQPQHF. The CDR3 bases are TGTGCCAGCAGCGTAGGCGGGGGTCAGCCCCAGCATTTT.

The V gene is TRBV9, the J gene TRBJ1-1, with TRBD1 as a possible D gene (6 bases). The CDR3 has 18 residues. The germline V and J ends were trimmed by 3 bases and 0 bases, with 21 bases remaining between them. Per germline, CDR1 SGDLS and CDR2 YYNGEE. Here the CDR3 DNA reads TGTGCCAGCAGCGCGCACCCGGGACAAAAAGAAATGAACACTGAAGCTTTCTTT. The encoded protein is CASSAHPGQKEMNTEAFF.

J is TRBJ1-1 and V is TRBV5-6; D not certain. The CDR3 has 13 residues. Germline V gene data show CDR1 as SGHDT and CDR2 as YYEEEE. The ends were cut back, 1 base at V and 6 bases at J, with 10 bases in the middle. This CDR3 is CASSLSTPAEAFF. For the CDR3, the DNA is TGTGCCAGCAGCTTGAGCACCCCCGCTGAAGCTTTCTTT. Using reference TRBV5-6 and TRBJ1-1 for the parts outside the CDR3, the full variable domain is DAGVTQSPTHLIKTRGQQVTLRCSPKSGHDTVSWYQQALGQGPQFIFQYYEEEERQRGNFPDRFSGHQFPNYSSELNVNALLLGDSALYLCASSLSTPAEAFFGQGTRLTVV.

The chain links TRBV29-1 to TRBJ2-3, with 9 bases identical to TRBD1. V was pared by 3 bases and J by 1 base, with 8 bases of the junction left unmatched. CDR1 and CDR2 (germline): SQVTM, ANQGSEA. This CDR3 spans 16 amino acids. The CDR3 loop is CSVDGGTGTRTDTQYF. CDR3 sequence (DNA): TGCAGCGTTGATGGAGGGACAGGGACTCGCACAGATACGCAGTATTTT.

As concerns this clone: The junction does not match germline at one end; this may be a read error. This chain connects TRBV6-1 to TRBJ2-1; D remains ambiguous. Germline V gene data show CDR1 as MNHNS and CDR2 as SASEGT. The CDR3 totals 11 residues. In nucleotides, the CDR3 is TGTGCCAGCAGTCCGACTGGAGAGCCGTTCTTC. Encoded protein: CASSPTGEPFF.

The V and J genes are TRBV13 and TRBJ2-7, with 9 bases aligning to TRBD1. V lost 5 bases to trimming and J lost 2 bases; unmatched junction nucleotides: 4. This CDR3 is 14 amino acids long. CDR1 is PRHDT and CDR2 is FYEKMQ in the germline V gene (reference sequence). The CDR3 loop is CASSPGQGTYEQYF. CDR3 in DNA: TGTGCCAGCAGCCCGGGACAGGGCACCTACGAGCAGTACTTC.

The chain recombines TRBV2 with TRBJ1-4; 9 bases map to TRBD1. Trimming at V came to 8 bases and at J to 9 bases, leaving 7 bases not matched to a gene. Germline CDR1 and CDR2: SNHLY and FYNNEI. The CDR3 extends over 13 amino acids. The CDR3: CASQTGGIQKLFF. As DNA, the CDR3 is TGTGCCAGCCAGACAGGGGGGATACAAAAACTGTTTTTT.

V usage is TRBV6-6 and J usage is TRBJ1-6; D is unresolved. The germline gives CDR1 MNHNY, CDR2 SVGAGI (reference sequence). Between the trimmed V and J ends, which lost 4 bases and 7 bases, there was a span of 14 bases. This CDR3 is built from 15 residues. The CDR3 nucleotides are TGTGCCAGCAGTTTTACTGGGCCTGACAATTCACCCCTCCACTTT. It yields the protein CASSFTGPDNSPLHF.

The chain employs TRBV7-3 and TRBJ2-1, with 8 bases that match TRBD2. CDR3 size: 17 residues. Trimming took 4 bases from V and 5 from J; bases not matched to a gene: 13. The germline V gene has CDR1 SGHTA and CDR2 FQGTGA. Written as DNA, the CDR3 is TGTGCCAGCAGCTGGGGGGAGGGAGCGGGGGACCACAATGAGCAGTTCTTC. Its translation: CASSWGEGAGDHNEQFF.

The gene calls are TRBV9 and TRBJ1-6; possible D gene TRBD1, 6 bases. The CDR3 runs to 17 residues. Germline V lookup: CDR1 SGDLS, CDR2 YYNGEE. Trimming cost V 6 bases and J 2 bases, with 18 bases left between them. CDR3 amino acids: CASILDPGHPYNSPLHF. The CDR3, as DNA: TGTGCCAGCATCCTAGACCCGGGACACCCCTATAATTCACCCCTCCACTTT.

The genes are TRBV2 and TRBJ1-3; 9 bases align to TRBD1. This CDR3 is 15 amino acids long. The ends lost 7 bases at V and 2 bases at J; junction bases unmatched: 6. The V gene's germline CDR1 is SNHLY and CDR2 FYNNEI. This CDR3 is CASTTGTGTGNTIYF. CDR3 in DNA: TGTGCCAGCACGACCGGGACAGGGACTGGAAACACCATATATTTT.

CDR3 sequence: CASKGGTDTQYF. The DNA of the CDR3 is TGTGCCAGCAAAGGGGGCACAGATACGCAGTATTTT. The chain combines TRBV13 with TRBJ2-3; D is possibly TRBD1 (5 bases). This CDR3 region has 12 residues. CDR1 PRHDT and CDR2 FYEKMQ come from the germline V gene (reference sequence). Trimming took 7 bases from V and 1 from J, leaving 6 bases between them.

This chain connects TRBV12-2 to TRBJ1-1; TRBD1, the table's D call, was not compared with the DNA. TRBV12-2 is flagged as a pseudogene. The CDR3 spans 18 residues. This chain's CDR3 is CASRPRVGRVVQNTEAFF. CDR3 sequence (DNA): TGTGCAAGTCGCCCCCGGGTAGGCAGGGTGGTCCAGAACACTGAAGCTTTCTTT.

The rearrangement links TRBV4-1 to TRBJ2-2; 7 bases are shared with TRBD2. The ends lost 8 bases at V and 0 bases at J; junction bases unmatched: 3. Germline V gene sequence: CDR1 MGHRA, CDR2 YSYEKL. The CDR3 is made up of 14 amino acids. The CDR3 reads CASSGGTNTGELFF. CDR3 coding DNA: TGCGCCAGCTCCGGGGGGACGAACACCGGGGAGCTGTTTTTT.

The genes are TRBV5-6 and TRBJ2-7; 8 nucleotides agree with TRBD1. Per the germline V gene, CDR1 is SGHDT and CDR2 is YYEEEE. The ends lost 3 bases at V and 0 bases at J; junction bases unmatched: 5. The CDR3 sequence is 15 residues long. This CDR3 is CASSWGQASSYEQYF. The CDR3 nucleotides are TGTGCCAGCAGCTGGGGACAGGCCAGCTCCTACGAGCAGTACTTC.